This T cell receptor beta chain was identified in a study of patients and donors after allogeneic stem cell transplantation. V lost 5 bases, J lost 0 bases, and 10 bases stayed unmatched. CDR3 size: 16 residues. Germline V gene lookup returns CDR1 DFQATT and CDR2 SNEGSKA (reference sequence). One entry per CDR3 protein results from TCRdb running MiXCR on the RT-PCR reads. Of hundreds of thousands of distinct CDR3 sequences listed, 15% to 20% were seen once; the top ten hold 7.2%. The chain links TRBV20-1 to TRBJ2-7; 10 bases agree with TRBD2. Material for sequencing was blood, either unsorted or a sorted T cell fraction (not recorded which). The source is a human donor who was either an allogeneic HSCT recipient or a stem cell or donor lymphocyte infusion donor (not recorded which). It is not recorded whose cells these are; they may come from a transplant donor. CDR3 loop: CSAEGPAGGFSYEQYF. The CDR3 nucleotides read TGCAGTGCTGAGGGGCCAGCGGGAGGGTTCTCCTACGAGCAGTACTTC.